This section outlines one TCR beta chain sequence together with its context. Assay: immunoSEQ multiplex PCR; the TCRdb copy retains only in-frame clones and omits some. The table includes about 680,000 clones, around 90% detected once. The data stem from a study of shared clonotypes between healthy human individuals. The germline CDR1 and CDR2 sequences are ENHRY and SYGVKD. CDR3 length: 13 amino acids. V gave up 9 bases and J gave up 0 bases, with 12 bases separating them. Only CD45RO-negative cells positively selected for CCR7 counted as naive CD8 cells, so terminally differentiated effector memory CD45RA+ cells were excluded.

Material: naive CD8+ T cells sorted from blood. The clonotype originates from a man younger than 40 in good health. The chain links TRBV10-3 to TRBJ2-7; the D is unclear. The CDR3 loop reads CAITPLFSYEQYF. The CDR3 nucleotides read TGTGCCATTACCCCACTATTCTCCTACGAGCAGTACTTC.